This record looks at one T cell receptor beta chain sequence and its context. No antigen is known for it. Nashville, Tennessee was home to all donors, who were Caucasian adults. The CDR3 consists of 19 residues. The germline V gene has CDR1 MNHEY and CDR2 SMNVEV (reference sequence). J lost 3 bases, V lost 4 bases, and 21 bases had no gene match. Sorted subsets were amplified in replicate PCRs using around 220 ng DNA, tens of thousands of T cell genomes. Measured with immunoSEQ multiplex PCR; TCRdb has only the in-frame clones, and not every one. Of about 2,500,000 clones listed, just over 90% are singletons. The record originates from a study of shared clonotypes between healthy human individuals. Findings and caveats of the study: Non-shared clonotypes were found to have lower generation probabilities than the clonotypes that were shared by all four of the sorted-subset donors. Incomplete sequencing of sorted subsets was indicated by rarefaction despite large depth.

The sequence came from a man younger than 30 in good health. The genes are TRBV27 and TRBJ2-7, with 7 bases fitting TRBD1. What was sequenced was naive CD4+ T cells sorted from blood. Noted subset: CD45RA+ positively selected. CDR3 region: CASSSYASKGGGTIYEQYF. CDR3 coding DNA: TGTGCCAGCAGTTCCTACGCCTCGAAAGGGGGCGGTACGATCTACGAGCAGTACTTC.